This is a list of T cell receptor beta chains from one sample in a study of T cell responses to AZD1222 COVID-19 vaccine. TCRdb's copy holds only in-frame clones and misses some; the assay was immunoSEQ multiplex PCR. This sample has around 160,000 clones; approximately 90% occur once, and the top ten carry approximately 3%. The sample consisted of peripheral blood, taken on day 0 of MenACWY control vaccination. These receptors all come from an adult in good health. Each CDR3 is given without its conserved first and last residue.

TRBV9	TRBJ1-3	ASSAPWTGSSGNTIY
TRBV28	TRBJ1-5	ASSLFAQLGQGNQPQH
TRBV7-9	TRBJ2-7	ASSLSSGSVYEQY
TRBV7-9	TRBJ1-1	ASSPGAITEAF
TRBV30	TRBJ1-6	AWSPYTNSPLH
TRBV7-6	TRBJ1-3	ASSLSPRDRGEYGNTIY
TRBV9	TRBJ2-5	ASSVGALSGRETQY
TRBV9	TRBJ1-2	ASSVAGTGTPWGYT
TRBV5-1	TRBJ2-2	ASRDANTGELF
TRBV5-1	TRBJ2-1	ASSPQSGISYNEQF
TRBV21-1	TRBJ2-7	ASSKGRPTNEQY
TRBV7-6	TRBJ2-5	ASSWAGGNYETQY
TRBV29-1	TRBJ2-2	SVDNTGGSAGELF
TRBV19	TRBJ1-5	ASSIREGSQPQH
TRBV19	TRBJ2-2	ALRGEANTGELF
TRBV2	TRBJ1-2	ASTQGGGYT
TRBV10-3	TRBJ1-1	AISESTGPEAF
TRBV6-5	TRBJ2-1	ASSYGQGGYNEQF
TRBV7-3	TRBJ1-1	ASSSQGGTEAF
TRBV5-5	TRBJ2-1	ASSLGQYNEQF
TRBV7-9	TRBJ2-1	ASSPPGLVGEQF
TRBV19	TRBJ1-2	ASISGTGGYGYT
TRBV11-2	TRBJ2-5	ASSFIWTGVRETQY
TRBV30	TRBJ1-5	AWSLDGNQPQH
TRBV19	TRBJ2-3	ASSIGRVRFTDTQY
TRBV10-3	TRBJ2-7	AISERDTAQSY
TRBV9	TRBJ2-1	ASSGGFSNEQF
TRBV2	TRBJ2-5	ASSDTGSARETQY
TRBV6-5	TRBJ1-1	ASRPQPNTEAF